This entry lists 18 T cell receptor beta chains sequenced from one sample in a study of cytomegalovirus exposure and HLA in healthy donors. Vbeta (60) and Jbeta (13) primers were used in the PCR. Only in-frame clones appear in the TCRdb table, and some are missing; sequencing was by immunoSEQ multiplex PCR. Found here are about 140,000 clones, roughly 80% of them singletons; the top ten hold approximately 6.2%. The material sequenced was PBMCs. The receptors were sampled from a man aged 35 to 55 in good health and CMV-seropositive.

The V call is TRBV5-1, the J call TRBJ2-1; 11 bases match TRBD2. CDR1 and CDR2 (germline): SGHRS, YFSETQ. V lost 5 bases and J lost 6; bases outside the gene matches: 7. The CDR3 has 15 residues. The CDR3 sequence: CASSDGLAGPNEQFF. The CDR3 DNA sequence: TGCGCCAGCAGTGATGGACTAGCGGGTCCCAATGAGCAGTTCTTC.

This sequence joins TRBV2 and TRBJ2-7, with 7 bases matching TRBD1. Germline CDR1 SNHLY, CDR2 FYNNEI. The V segment lost 6 bases and the J segment 1 base; nucleotides outside the gene matches: 6. The CDR3 runs to 14 residues. CDR3 nucleotides: TGTGCCAGCAGAGAACAGGGGTCTTCCTACGAGCAGTACTTC. Amino acids: CASREQGSSYEQYF.

CDR3 protein: CASSSSGGRETQYF. The CDR3 nucleotides are TGTGCCAGCAGTTCTAGCGGGGGACGGGAGACCCAGTACTTC. V and J are TRBV27 and TRBJ2-5; TRBD2 aligns across 10 bases. CDR1 is MNHEY and CDR2 is SMNVEV in the germline V gene (reference sequence). V shed 4 bases and J 5 bases; nucleotides not matched to a gene: 4. The CDR3 contains 14 residues.

V is TRBV5-1 and J is TRBJ2-7, with a weak D call TRBD1 (6 bases). Trimming cost V 0 bases and J 0 bases, with 10 bases left between them. Germline CDR1 is SGHRS and CDR2 is YFSETQ. CDR3 length equals 15 residues. The chain's CDR3 is CASSLAQGSSYEQYF. In DNA form, the CDR3 reads TGCGCCAGCAGCTTGGCACAGGGAAGCTCCTACGAGCAGTACTTC.

The rearrangement uses TRBV7-9 and TRBJ1-1; 7 nucleotides line up with TRBD1. The V gene end was trimmed by 3 bases and the J gene end by 1 base; junction bases not matched to a gene: 2. This CDR3 has 14 amino acids. Germline CDR1 reads SEHNR; CDR2 reads FQNEAQ (reference sequence). DNA of the CDR3: TGTGCCAGCAGCTTCACAGGGGAGAACACTGAAGCTTTCTTT. Translation gives CASSFTGENTEAFF.

The V gene is TRBV13, the J gene TRBJ2-2; 9 bases are a match to TRBD2. V lost 0 bases to trimming and J lost 1 base; unmatched junction nucleotides: 12. The V gene's germline CDR1 is PRHDT and CDR2 FYEKMQ (reference sequence). The CDR3 spans 20 residues. This CDR3 is CASSLGRDRGLAQNTGELFF. CDR3 DNA sequence: TGTGCCAGCAGCTTAGGCCGGGACAGAGGACTAGCGCAGAACACCGGGGAGCTGTTTTTT. Full variable domain (remainder filled in from reference TRBV13 and TRBJ2-2): AAGVIQSPRHLIKEKRETATLKCYPIPRHDTVYWYQQGPGQDPQFLISFYEKMQSDKGSIPDRFSAQQFSDYHSELNMSSLELGDSALYFCASSLGRDRGLAQNTGELFFGEGSRLTVL.

V and J are TRBV5-6 and TRBJ1-2, with 11 bases that match TRBD1. Losses at the gene ends were 4 bases for V and 6 bases for J; bases not matched to a gene: 11. The CDR3 length is 16 residues. CDR1 and CDR2 (germline): SGHDT, YYEEEE. The CDR3, as DNA: TGTGCCAGCAGCCGTAAAACCGGGACAGGGGGGAATGGCTACACCTTC. This sequence encodes CASSRKTGTGGNGYTF.

The chain recombines TRBV6-5 with TRBJ2-5, with 7 nucleotides matching TRBD1. The CDR3 sequence is 15 residues long. CDR1 is MNHEY and CDR2 is SVGAGI in the germline V gene. V trimming: 0 bases; J trimming: 1 base; junction bases outside the gene matches: 2. CDR3 region: CASSYSRQGQETQYF. CDR3 sequence (DNA): TGTGCCAGCAGTTACTCCAGACAGGGCCAAGAGACCCAGTACTTC.

This sequence joins TRBV25-1 and TRBJ1-5; 9 bases are shared with TRBD1. The V and J ends lost 4 bases and 6 bases, in that order; junction bases with no gene match: 10. Per germline, CDR1 MGHDK and CDR2 SYGVNS. CDR3 size: 16 residues. CDR3 region: CASSGPGTGPVQPQHF. CDR3 DNA sequence: TGTGCCAGCAGTGGCCCCGGGACAGGGCCAGTTCAGCCCCAGCATTTT.

The chain joins TRBV4-2 to TRBJ2-4, with D tentatively TRBD1 (5 bases). The CDR3 totals 19 residues. Germline CDR1 is LGHNA and CDR2 is YNFKEQ. Trimming shortened V by 0 bases and J by 0 bases, and 18 bases separated the two germline ends. CDR3 sequence (DNA): TGTGCCAGCAGCCAAGAAGTAGGGGCTAACTCTCTAGCCAAAAACATTCAGTACTTC. Protein sequence: CASSQEVGANSLAKNIQYF.

This clone appeared a few times. This chain joins TRBV7-3 and TRBJ2-5; TRBD2 matches at 9 bases. This CDR3 has 14 residues. The V gene's germline CDR1 is SGHTA and CDR2 FQGTGA. Losses at the gene ends were 2 bases for V and 3 bases for J; bases not matched to a gene: 1. DNA of the CDR3: TGTGCCAGCAGCTTATTAGCGGGAGAAGAGACCCAGTACTTC. Its translation: CASSLLAGEETQYF.

V is TRBV7-2 and J is TRBJ2-7; 10 bases match TRBD2. Trimming cost V 2 bases and J 8 bases; bases outside gene matches: 6. Germline V CDR1 and CDR2: SGHTA, FQGNSA. The length of the CDR3 is 14 residues. CDR3 protein: CASSLTAGGDQQYF. CDR3 DNA: TGTGCCAGCAGCTTAACAGCGGGAGGGGACCAGCAGTACTTC.

The chain links TRBV5-4 to TRBJ2-7, with 9 nucleotides matching TRBD1. Trimming cost V 4 bases and J 3 bases; bases outside gene matches: 8. This CDR3 comprises 15 residues. Germline V gene data show CDR1 as SGHNT and CDR2 as YYREEE (reference sequence). The CDR3 sequence: CASSAGTGTIYEQYF. Written as DNA, the CDR3 is TGTGCCAGCAGCGCCGGGACAGGGACAATCTACGAGCAGTACTTC.

This rearrangement joins TRBV5-1 to TRBJ1-6; 7 bases agree with TRBD1. The CDR3 has 17 amino acids. CDR1 is SGHRS, CDR2 YFSETQ, per germline. Trimming cost V 1 base and J 2 bases; bases outside gene matches: 6. CDR3 loop: CASSLKQGGTYNSPLHF. CDR3 nucleotide sequence: TGCGCCAGCAGCTTGAAGCAGGGGGGCACCTATAATTCACCCCTCCACTTT.

The chain has TRBV7-9 and TRBJ1-1; 7 bases fit TRBD1. CDR1 SEHNR and CDR2 FQNEAQ come from the germline V gene (reference sequence). This CDR3 is built from 15 residues. J lost 1 base, V lost 5 bases, and 7 bases had no gene match. The CDR3 loop is CASSRRQGKNTEAFF. The CDR3 DNA sequence: TGTGCCAGCAGCCGTAGACAGGGAAAGAACACTGAAGCTTTCTTT.

The chain recombines TRBV19 with TRBJ2-2; 8 nucleotides line up with TRBD1. Trimming removed 4 bases from V and 5 bases from J; junction bases left unmatched: 6. The germline gives CDR1 LNHDA, CDR2 SQIVND (reference sequence). CDR3 length equals 15 residues. CDR3 in DNA: TGTGCCAGTAGTAAGGGACAGGTGGGGACCGGGGAGCTGTTTTTT. Its protein product is CASSKGQVGTGELFF.

On this clone itself: The junction differs from germline at one of its ends, possibly a read error. This sample includes further DNA sequences coding for the same CDR3. The chain couples TRBV6-5 to TRBJ1-1; tentatively, D is TRBD1 (6 bases). Germline V gene lookup returns CDR1 MNHEY and CDR2 SVGAGI. This CDR3 region has 15 residues. DNA for the CDR3: TGTGCCAGCAGTTACTCGAATAGGGGGAGAACTGAAGCCTTCTTT. Its translation is CASSYSNRGRTEAFF.

This chain connects TRBV4-1 to TRBJ1-3, with D maybe TRBD1 (5 bases). The CDR3 has 15 residues. The V gene's germline CDR1 is MGHRA and CDR2 YSYEKL. The germline V and J ends were trimmed by 0 bases and 6 bases, with 12 bases remaining between them. DNA for the CDR3: TGCGCCAGCAGCCAAGATCGGGGGTCTATAAACACCATATATTTT. Translated: CASSQDRGSINTIYF.